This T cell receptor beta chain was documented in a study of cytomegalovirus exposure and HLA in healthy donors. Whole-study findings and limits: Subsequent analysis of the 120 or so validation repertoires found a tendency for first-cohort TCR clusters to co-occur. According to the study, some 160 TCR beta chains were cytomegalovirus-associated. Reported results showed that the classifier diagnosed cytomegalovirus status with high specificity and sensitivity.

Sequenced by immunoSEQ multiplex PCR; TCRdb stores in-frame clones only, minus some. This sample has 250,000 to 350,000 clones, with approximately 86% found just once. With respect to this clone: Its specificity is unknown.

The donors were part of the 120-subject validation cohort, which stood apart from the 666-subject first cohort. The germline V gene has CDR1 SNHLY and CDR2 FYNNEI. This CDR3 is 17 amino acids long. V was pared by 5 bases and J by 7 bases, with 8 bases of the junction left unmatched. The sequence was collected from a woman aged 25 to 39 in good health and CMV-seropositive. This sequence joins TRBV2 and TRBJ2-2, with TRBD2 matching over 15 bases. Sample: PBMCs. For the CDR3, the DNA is TGTGCCAGCAGTTGGACTAGCGGGGGGGCCCGAGACGGGGAGCTGTTTTTT. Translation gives CASSWTSGGARDGELFF.